The entry below describes one T cell receptor beta chain. Its antigen is currently unknown. The data derive from a study of cytomegalovirus exposure and HLA in healthy donors. General study findings and limits: In the 120 or so validation repertoires, roughly 94% of cluster scores exceeded 0, per a later analysis.

V was shortened by 3 bases and J by 3 bases, with 8 bases between the two germline ends. This CDR3 contains 13 residues. In germline, CDR1 is SGHVS, CDR2 FQNEAQ. The table came from immunoSEQ multiplex PCR; TCRdb's copy has only in-frame clones and leaves some out. In the table there are 150,000 or so clones, roughly nine tenths of which are singletons. The study drew the donors from its approximately 110-subject validation cohort, separate from the roughly 670-subject first cohort. The gene calls are TRBV7-8 and TRBJ1-2; D is unclear. What was sequenced was PBMCs. This TCR was sampled from a woman between 18 and 29 years old in good health and CMV-seronegative. Here the CDR3 DNA reads TGTGCCAGCAGCTTTGGGGAGCACTATGGCTACACCTTC. Its protein is CASSFGEHYGYTF.